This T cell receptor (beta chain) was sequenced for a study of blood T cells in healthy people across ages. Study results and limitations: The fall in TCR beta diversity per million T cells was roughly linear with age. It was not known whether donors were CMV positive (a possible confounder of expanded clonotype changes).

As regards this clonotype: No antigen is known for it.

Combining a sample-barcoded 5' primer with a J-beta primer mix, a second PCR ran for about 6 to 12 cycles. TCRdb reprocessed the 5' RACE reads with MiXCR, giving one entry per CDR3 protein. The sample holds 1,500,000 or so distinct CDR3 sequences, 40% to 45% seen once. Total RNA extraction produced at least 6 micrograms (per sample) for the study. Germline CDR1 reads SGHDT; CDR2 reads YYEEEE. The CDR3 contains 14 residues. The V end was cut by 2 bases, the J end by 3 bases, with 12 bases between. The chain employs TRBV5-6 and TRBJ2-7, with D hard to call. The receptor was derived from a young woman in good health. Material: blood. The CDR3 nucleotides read TGTGCCAGCAGCTTTTTTGATCTGGACTACGAGCAGTACTTC. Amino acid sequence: CASSFFDLDYEQYF.